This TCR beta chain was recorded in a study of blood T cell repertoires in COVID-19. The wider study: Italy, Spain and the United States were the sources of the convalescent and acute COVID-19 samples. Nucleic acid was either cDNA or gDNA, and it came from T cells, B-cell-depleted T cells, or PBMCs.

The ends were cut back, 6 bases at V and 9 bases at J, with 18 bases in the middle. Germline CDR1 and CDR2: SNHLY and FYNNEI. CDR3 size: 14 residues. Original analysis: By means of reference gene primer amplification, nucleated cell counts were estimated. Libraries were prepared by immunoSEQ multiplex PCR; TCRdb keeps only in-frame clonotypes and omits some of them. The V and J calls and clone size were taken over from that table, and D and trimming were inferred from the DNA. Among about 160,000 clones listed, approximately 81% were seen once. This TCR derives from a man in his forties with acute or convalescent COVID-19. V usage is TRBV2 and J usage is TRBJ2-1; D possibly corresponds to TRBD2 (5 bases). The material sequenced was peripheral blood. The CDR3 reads CASRPPEGAVEQFF. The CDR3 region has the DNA TGTGCCAGCAGACCCCCCGAGGGCGCCGTTGAGCAGTTCTTC.